This record covers a single T cell receptor beta chain. Antigen: not known. CDR3 length: 15 amino acids. J lost 3 bases, V lost 5 bases, and 6 bases had no gene match. The germline gives CDR1 SEHNR, CDR2 FQNEAQ (reference sequence). The data derive from a study of early T cells in non-severe SARS-CoV-2 infection. About the research overall: Unpaired chains resulted from sequencing bulk RNA of unsorted whole blood. General study results and limits: VDJdb-based annotation leaned toward anti-spike CD8 responses and missed private and CD4 specificities.

Unique molecular identifiers were affixed to single, distinct cDNA molecules. TCRdb analysed the 5' RACE reads with MiXCR anew, one entry per CDR3 protein. This sample carries around 53,000 distinct CDR3 sequences, about 7.8% of them seen once, and the ten largest clones take 5.8%. The sample was whole blood. This receptor was obtained from an adult who was a healthcare worker with PCR-confirmed SARS-CoV-2 infection or an uninfected control (not recorded which). The rearrangement joins TRBV7-9 to TRBJ1-4; 7 bases agree with TRBD1. The CDR3 loop is CASSPRDRANEKLFF. In DNA form, the CDR3 reads TGTGCCAGCAGCCCCCGGGACAGAGCTAATGAAAAACTGTTTTTT.